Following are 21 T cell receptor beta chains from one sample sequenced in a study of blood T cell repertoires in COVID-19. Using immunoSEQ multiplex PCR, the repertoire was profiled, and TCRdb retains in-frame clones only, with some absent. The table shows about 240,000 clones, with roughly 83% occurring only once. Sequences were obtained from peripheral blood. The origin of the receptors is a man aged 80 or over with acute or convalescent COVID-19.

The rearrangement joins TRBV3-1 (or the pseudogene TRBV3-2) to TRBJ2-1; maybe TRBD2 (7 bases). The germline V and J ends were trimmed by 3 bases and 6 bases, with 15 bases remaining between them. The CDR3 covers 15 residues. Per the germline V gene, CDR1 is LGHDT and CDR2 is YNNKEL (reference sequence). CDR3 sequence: CASSQWGGSGNEQFF. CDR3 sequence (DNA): TGTGCCAGCAGCCAGTGGGGGGGCTCGGGCAATGAGCAGTTCTTC.

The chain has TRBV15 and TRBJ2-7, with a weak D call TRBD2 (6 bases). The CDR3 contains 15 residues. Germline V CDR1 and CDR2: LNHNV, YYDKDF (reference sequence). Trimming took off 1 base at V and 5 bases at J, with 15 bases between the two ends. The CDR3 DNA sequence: TGTGCCACCAGCAGAGGGCCCGGGGGTAGAAACGAGCAGTACTTC. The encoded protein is CATSRGPGGRNEQYF.

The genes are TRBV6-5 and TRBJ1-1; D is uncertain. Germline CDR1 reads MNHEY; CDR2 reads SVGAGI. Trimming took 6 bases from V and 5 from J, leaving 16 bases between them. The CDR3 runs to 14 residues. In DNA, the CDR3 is TGTGCCAGCAGCCTAGGACCGGGGAGGACTGAAGCTTTCTTT. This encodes CASSLGPGRTEAFF.

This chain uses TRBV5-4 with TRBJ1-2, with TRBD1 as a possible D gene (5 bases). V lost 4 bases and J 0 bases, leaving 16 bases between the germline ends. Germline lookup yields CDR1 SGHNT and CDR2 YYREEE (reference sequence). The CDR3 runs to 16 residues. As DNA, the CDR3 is TGTGCCAGCAGCCGAGGGGAGGGTTCCACTAACTATGGCTACACCTTC. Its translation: CASSRGEGSTNYGYTF.

The CDR3 spells CASSGQNTEAFF. The CDR3 nucleotides read TGTGCCAGCAGTGGGCAAAACACTGAAGCTTTCTTT. This chain connects TRBV28 to TRBJ1-1; D call uncertain. This CDR3 region has 12 residues. Germline V CDR1 and CDR2: MDHEN, SYDVKM. Deletions cut 5 bases from V and 2 bases from J, with 6 bases between.

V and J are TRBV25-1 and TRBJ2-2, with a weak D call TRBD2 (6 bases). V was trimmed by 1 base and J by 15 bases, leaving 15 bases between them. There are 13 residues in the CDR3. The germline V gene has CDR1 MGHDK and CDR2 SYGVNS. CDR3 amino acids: CASSESGRGKMFF. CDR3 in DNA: TGTGCCAGCAGTGAATCTGGCCGGGGGAAAATGTTTTTT.

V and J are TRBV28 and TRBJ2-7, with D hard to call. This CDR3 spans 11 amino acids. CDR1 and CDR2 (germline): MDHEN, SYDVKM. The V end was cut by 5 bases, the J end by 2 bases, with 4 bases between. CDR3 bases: TGTGCCAGCAGTACAACCTACGAGCAGTACTTC. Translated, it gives CASSTTYEQYF. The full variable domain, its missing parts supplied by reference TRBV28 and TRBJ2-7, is DVKVTQSSRYLVKRTGEKVFLECVQDMDHENMFWYRQDPGLGLRLIYFSYDVKMKEKGDIPEGYSVSREKKERFSLILESASTNQTSMYLCASSTTYEQYFGPGTRLTVT.

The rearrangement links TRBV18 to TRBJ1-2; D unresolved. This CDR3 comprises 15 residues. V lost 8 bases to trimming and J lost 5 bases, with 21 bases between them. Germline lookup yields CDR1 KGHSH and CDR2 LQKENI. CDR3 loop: CASRSPVGSEYGYTF. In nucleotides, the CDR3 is TGTGCCAGCCGCTCACCGGTCGGGTCTGAGTATGGCTACACCTTC. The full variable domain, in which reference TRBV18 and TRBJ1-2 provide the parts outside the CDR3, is NAGVMQNPRHLVRRRGQEARLRCSPMKGHSHVYWYRQLPEEGLKFMVYLQKENIIDESGMPKERFSAEFPKEGPSILRIQQVVRGDSAAYFCASRSPVGSEYGYTFGSGTRLTVV.

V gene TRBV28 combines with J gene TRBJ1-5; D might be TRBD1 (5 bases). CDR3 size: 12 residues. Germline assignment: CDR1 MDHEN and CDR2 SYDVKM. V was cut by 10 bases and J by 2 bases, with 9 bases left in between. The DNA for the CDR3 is TGTGCCATCAGAGGGGGCAATCAGCCCCAGCATTTT. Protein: CAIRGGNQPQHF.

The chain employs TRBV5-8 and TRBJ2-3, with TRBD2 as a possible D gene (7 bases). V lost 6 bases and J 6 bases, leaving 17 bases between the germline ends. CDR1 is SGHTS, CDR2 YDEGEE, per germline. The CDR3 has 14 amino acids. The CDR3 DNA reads TGTGCCAGCACCCGGACGGGGGGCAGGGATACGCAGTATTTT. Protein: CASTRTGGRDTQYF.

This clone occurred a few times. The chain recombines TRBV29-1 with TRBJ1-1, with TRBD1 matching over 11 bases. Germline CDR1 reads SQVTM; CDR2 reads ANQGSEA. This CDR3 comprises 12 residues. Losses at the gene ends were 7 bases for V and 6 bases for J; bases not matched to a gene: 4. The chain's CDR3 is CSGRTGGPEAFF. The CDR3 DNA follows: TGCAGCGGAAGGACAGGGGGCCCTGAAGCTTTCTTT.

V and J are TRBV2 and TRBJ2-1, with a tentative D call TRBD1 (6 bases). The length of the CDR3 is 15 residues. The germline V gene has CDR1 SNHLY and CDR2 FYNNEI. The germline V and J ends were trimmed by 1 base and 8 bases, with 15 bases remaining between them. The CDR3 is CASSEVYGQRHEQFF. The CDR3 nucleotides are TGTGCCAGCAGTGAAGTATATGGACAGAGACATGAGCAGTTCTTC.

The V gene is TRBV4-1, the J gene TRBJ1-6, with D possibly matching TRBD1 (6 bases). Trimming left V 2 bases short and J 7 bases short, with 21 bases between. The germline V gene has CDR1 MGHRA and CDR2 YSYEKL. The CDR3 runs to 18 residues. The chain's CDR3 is CASSQPPQGPSANSPLHF. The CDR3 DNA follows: TGCGCCAGCAGCCAACCCCCACAGGGACCGAGTGCCAATTCACCCCTCCACTTT.

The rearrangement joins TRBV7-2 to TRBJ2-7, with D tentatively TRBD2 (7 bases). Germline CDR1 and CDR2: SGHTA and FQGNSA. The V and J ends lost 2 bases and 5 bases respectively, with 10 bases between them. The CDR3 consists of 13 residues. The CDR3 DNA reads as TGTGCCAGCAGCTTATTAGGGGGGGACGAGCAGTACTTC. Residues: CASSLLGGDEQYF.

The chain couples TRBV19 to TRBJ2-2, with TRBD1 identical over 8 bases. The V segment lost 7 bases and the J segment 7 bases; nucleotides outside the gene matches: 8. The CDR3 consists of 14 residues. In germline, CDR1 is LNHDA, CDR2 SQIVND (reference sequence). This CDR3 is CASIKAGGFGELFF. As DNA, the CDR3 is TGTGCCAGTATCAAGGCAGGGGGCTTCGGGGAGCTGTTTTTT.

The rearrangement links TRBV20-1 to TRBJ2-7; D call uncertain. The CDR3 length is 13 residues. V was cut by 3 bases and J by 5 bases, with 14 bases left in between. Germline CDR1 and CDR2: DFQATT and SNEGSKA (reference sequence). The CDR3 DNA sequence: TGCAGTGCTAGTTCCAGGCTTCCAGACGAGCAGTACTTC. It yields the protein CSASSRLPDEQYF.

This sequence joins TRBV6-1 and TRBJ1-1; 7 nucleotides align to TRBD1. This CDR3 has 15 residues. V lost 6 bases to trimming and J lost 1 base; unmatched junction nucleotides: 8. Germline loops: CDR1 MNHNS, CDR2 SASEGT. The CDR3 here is CASSDRVSGNTEAFF. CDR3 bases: TGTGCCAGCAGCGACAGGGTCAGTGGGAACACTGAAGCTTTCTTT.

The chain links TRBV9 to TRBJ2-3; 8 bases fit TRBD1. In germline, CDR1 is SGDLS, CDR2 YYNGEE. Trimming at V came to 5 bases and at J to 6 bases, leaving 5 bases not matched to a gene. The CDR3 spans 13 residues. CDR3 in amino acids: CASRTGDGDTQYF. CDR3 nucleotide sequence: TGTGCCAGCAGGACAGGGGATGGGGATACGCAGTATTTT.

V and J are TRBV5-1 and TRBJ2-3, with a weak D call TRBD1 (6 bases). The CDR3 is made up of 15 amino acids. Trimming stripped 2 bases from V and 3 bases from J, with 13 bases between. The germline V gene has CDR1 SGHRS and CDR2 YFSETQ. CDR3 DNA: TGCGCCAGCAGCTTAGGGGGAGTGGGGACAGATACGCAGTATTTT. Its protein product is CASSLGGVGTDTQYF.

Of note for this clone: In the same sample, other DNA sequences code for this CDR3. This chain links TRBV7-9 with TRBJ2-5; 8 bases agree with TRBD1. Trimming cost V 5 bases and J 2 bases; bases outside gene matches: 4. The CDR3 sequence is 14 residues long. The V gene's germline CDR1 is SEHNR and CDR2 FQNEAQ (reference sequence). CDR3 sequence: CASSLTGAQETQYF. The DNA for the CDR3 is TGTGCCAGCAGCCTGACAGGGGCGCAAGAGACCCAGTACTTC.

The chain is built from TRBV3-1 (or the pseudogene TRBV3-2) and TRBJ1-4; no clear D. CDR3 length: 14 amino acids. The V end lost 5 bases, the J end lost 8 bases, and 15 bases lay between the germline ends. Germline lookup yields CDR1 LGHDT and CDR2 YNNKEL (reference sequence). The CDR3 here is CASSSWTGGEKLFF. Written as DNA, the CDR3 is TGTGCCAGCAGCTCCTGGACCGGAGGGGAAAAACTGTTTTTT.